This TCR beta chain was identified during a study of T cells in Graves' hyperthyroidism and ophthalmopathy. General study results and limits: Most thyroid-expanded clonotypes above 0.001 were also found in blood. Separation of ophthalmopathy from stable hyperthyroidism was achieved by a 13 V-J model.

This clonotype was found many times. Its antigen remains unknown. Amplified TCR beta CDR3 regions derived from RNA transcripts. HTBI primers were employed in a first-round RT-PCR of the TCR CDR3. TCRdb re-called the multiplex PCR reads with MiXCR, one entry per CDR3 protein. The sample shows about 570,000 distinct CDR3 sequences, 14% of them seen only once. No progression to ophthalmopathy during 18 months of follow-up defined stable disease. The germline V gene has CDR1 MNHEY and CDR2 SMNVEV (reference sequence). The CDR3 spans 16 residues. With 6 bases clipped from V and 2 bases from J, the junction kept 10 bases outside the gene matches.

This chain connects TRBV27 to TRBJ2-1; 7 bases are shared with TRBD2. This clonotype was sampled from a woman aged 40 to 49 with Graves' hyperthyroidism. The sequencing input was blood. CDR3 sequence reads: CASRPPGAGAYNEQFF. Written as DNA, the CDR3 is TGTGCCAGCAGGCCTCCCGGGGCGGGGGCCTACAATGAGCAGTTCTTC.